This T cell receptor (beta chain) was identified during a study of T cell clonality in common variable immunodeficiency. Study conclusions and caveats: Shared TCRbeta clones were fewer between CVID subjects than controls.

This clone is termed medium-sized. The antigen is unknown. The sequence runs out 3 residues before the end of the CDR3; the remainder is reconstructed from the germline J gene. Trimming removed 0 bases from V and 1 base from J, with 10 bases in between. Germline V lookup: CDR1 SGHRS, CDR2 YFSETQ. The CDR3 extends over 15 amino acids. Data came from immunoSEQ multiplex PCR; TCRdb stores just in-frame clones and leaves some out. Observed in the sample are tens of thousands of clones, none of them singletons. Heparinized whole blood, roughly 5 to 8 ml, came from each donor. V usage is TRBV5-1 and J usage is TRBJ1-1, with no clear D. Sequences were obtained from peripheral blood mononuclear cells. This receptor was obtained from a person between 18 and 69 years old in good health. The CDR3 protein is CASSLDAGGNTEAFF. The DNA read from the CDR3 is TGCGCCAGCAGCTTGGACGCGGGTGGGAACACTGAA.